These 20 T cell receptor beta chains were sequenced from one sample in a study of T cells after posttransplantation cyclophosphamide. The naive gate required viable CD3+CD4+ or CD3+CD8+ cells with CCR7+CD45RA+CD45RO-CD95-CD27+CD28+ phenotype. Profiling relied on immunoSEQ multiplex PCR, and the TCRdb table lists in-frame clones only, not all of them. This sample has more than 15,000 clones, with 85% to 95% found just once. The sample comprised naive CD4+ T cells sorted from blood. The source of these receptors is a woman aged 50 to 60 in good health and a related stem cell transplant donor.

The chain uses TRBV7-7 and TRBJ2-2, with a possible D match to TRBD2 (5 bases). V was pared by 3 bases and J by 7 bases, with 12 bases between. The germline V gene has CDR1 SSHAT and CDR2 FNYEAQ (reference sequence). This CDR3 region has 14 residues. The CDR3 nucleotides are TGTGCCAGCAGCTTTGAGGGTACCGGCGGGGAGCTGTTTTTT. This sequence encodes CASSFEGTGGELFF.

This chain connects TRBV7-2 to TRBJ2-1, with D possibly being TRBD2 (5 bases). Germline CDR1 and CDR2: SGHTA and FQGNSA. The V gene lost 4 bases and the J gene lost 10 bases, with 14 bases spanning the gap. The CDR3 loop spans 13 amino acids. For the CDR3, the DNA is TGTGCCAGCAGCTATGGACTTCCACGGGAGCAGTTCTTC. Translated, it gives CASSYGLPREQFF.

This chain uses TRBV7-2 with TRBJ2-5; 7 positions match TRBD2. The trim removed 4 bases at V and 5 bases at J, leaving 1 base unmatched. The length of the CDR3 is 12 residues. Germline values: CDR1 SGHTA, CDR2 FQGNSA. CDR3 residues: CASSWTRETQYF. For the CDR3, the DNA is TGTGCCAGCAGCTGGACTAGGGAGACCCAGTACTTC.

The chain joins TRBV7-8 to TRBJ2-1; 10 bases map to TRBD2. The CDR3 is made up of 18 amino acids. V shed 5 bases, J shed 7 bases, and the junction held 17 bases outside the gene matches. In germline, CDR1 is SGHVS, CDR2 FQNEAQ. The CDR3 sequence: CASSPRRLVAGGLNEQFF. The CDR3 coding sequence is TGTGCCAGCAGCCCCCGCCGGCTGGTAGCGGGAGGCCTAAATGAGCAGTTCTTC.

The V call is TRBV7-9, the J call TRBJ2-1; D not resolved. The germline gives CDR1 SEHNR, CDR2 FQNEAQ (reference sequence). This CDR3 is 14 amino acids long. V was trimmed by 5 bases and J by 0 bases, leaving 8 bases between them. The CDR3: CASSRASSYNEQFF. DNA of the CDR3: TGTGCCAGCAGCCGAGCGAGCTCCTACAATGAGCAGTTCTTC.

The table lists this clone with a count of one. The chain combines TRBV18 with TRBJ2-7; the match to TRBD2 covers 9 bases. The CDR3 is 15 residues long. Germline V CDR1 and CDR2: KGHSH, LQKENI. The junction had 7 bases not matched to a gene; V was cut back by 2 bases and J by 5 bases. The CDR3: CASSPTAGGNDEQYF. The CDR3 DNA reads TGTGCCAGCTCACCAACGGCGGGAGGGAACGACGAGCAGTACTTC.

The CDR3 DNA is TGTGCCACCTCCTCAGGGGTGGCCGGGGAGCTGTTTTTT. The encoded protein is CATSSGVAGELFF. V and J are TRBV7-7 and TRBJ2-2; maybe TRBD1 (6 bases). Germline V lookup: CDR1 SSHAT, CDR2 FNYEAQ (reference sequence). The CDR3 length is 13 residues. Trimming cost V 10 bases and J 6 bases, with 15 bases left between them.

CDR3 loop: CAISESLEKLFF. CDR3 DNA sequence: TGTGCCATCAGTGAGTCGCTAGAAAAACTGTTTTTT. The genes are TRBV10-3 and TRBJ1-4, with D unclear. Germline CDR1 is ENHRY and CDR2 is SYGVKD. The CDR3 runs 12 residues. V lost 0 bases and J lost 8, with 4 bases in between.

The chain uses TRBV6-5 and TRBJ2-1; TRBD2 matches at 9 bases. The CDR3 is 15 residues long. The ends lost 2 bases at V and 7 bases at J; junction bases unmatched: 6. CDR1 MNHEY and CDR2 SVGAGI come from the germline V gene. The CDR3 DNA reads TGTGCCAGCAGTTACCCAGCGGGAGGAGGGAATGAGCAGTTCTTC. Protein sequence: CASSYPAGGGNEQFF.

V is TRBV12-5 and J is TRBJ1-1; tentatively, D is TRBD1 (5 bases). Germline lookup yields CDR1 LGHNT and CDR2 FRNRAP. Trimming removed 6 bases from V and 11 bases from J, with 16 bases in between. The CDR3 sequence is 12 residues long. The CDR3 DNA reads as TGTGCTAGTGGCCTGTGGGGGAGGGAGGCTTTCTTT. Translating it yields CASGLWGREAFF.

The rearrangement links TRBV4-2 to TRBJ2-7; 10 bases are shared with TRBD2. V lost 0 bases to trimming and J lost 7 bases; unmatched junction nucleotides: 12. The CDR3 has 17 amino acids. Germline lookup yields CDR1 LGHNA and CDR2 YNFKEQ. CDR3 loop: CASSQDPLAGVWGEQYF. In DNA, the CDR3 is TGTGCCAGCAGCCAAGATCCTCTAGCGGGAGTTTGGGGGGAGCAGTACTTC.

CDR3 nucleotide sequence: TGTGCCAGCAGTGCGGGGTTGAGGGGGAGGGAGCCCTACGAGCAGTACTTC. Amino acid sequence: CASSAGLRGREPYEQYF. The chain uses TRBV2 and TRBJ2-7; possibly TRBD2 for D (7 bases). V dropped 4 bases and J dropped 2 bases, with 21 bases sitting between them. The CDR3 totals 17 residues. CDR1 SNHLY and CDR2 FYNNEI come from the germline V gene. The whole variable domain, remainder taken from reference TRBV2 and TRBJ2-7, is EPEVTQTPSHQVTQMGQEVILRCVPISNHLYFYWYRQILGQKVEFLVSFYNNEISEKSEIFDDQFSVERPDGSNFTLKIRSTKLEDSAMYFCASSAGLRGREPYEQYFGPGTRLTVT.

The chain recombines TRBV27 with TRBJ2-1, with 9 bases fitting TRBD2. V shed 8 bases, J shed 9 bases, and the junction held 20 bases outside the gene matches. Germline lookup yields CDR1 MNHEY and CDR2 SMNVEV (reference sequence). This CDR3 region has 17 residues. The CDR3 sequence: CASRPLGISGSFVEQFF. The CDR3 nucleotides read TGTGCCAGCCGCCCCTTAGGGATTAGCGGGAGTTTTGTTGAGCAGTTCTTC.

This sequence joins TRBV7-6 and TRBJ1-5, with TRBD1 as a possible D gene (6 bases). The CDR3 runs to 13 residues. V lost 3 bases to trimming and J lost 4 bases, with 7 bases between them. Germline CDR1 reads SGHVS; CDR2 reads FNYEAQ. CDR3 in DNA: TGTGCCAGCAGCTTCGGACAGAATCAGCCCCAGCATTTT. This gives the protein CASSFGQNQPQHF.

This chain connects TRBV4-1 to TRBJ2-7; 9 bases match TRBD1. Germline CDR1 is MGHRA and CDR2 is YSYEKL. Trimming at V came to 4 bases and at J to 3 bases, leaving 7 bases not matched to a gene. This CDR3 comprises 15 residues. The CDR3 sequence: CASSPGQGNIYEQYF. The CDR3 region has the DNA TGCGCCAGCAGCCCCGGACAGGGGAACATCTACGAGCAGTACTTC.

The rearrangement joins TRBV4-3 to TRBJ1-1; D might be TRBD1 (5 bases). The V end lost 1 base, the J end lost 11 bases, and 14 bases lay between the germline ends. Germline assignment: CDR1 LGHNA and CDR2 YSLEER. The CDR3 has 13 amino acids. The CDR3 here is CASSQVQGAGAFF. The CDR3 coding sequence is TGCGCCAGCAGCCAAGTGCAGGGCGCGGGGGCTTTCTTT.

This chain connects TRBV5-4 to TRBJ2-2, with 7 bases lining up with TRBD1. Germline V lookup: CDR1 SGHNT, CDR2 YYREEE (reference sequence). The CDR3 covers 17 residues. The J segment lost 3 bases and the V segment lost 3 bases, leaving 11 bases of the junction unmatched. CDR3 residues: CASSSAVGGFDTGELFF. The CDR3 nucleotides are TGTGCCAGCAGCTCAGCAGTAGGGGGCTTTGACACCGGGGAGCTGTTTTTT.

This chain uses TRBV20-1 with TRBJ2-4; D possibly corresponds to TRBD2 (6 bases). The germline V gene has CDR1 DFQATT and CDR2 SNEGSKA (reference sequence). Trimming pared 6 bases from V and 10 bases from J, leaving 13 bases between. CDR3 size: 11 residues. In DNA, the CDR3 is TGCAGTGCCTTCACTGGAGGGATTCAGTACTTC. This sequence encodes CSAFTGGIQYF.

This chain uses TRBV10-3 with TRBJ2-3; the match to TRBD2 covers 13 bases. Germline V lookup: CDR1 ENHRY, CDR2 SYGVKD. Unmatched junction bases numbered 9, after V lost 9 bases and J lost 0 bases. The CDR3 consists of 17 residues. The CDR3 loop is CAITSGRARKSTDTQYF. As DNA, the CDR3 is TGTGCCATTACTAGCGGGAGGGCAAGGAAGAGCACAGATACGCAGTATTTT.

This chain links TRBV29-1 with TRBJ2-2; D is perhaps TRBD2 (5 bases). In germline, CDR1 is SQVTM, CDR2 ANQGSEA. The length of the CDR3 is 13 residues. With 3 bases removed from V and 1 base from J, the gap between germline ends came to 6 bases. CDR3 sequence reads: CSVDRGNTGELFF. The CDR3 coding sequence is TGCAGCGTTGATCGGGGGAACACCGGGGAGCTGTTTTTT.